Listed below are T cell receptor beta chains from one sample, sequenced in a study of blood T cell repertoires in COVID-19. Sequencing used immunoSEQ multiplex PCR; TCRdb keeps in-frame clones, though not all of them. Of around 190,000 clones listed, about 81% are singletons. Sequencing was performed on PBMCs or T cells enriched from blood (not recorded which). Source of these receptors: a man between 40 and 49 years old who had recovered from COVID-19. The CDR3 runs from the conserved cysteine through the conserved F or W.

j_call | v_call | cdr3_aa
TRBJ2-1 | TRBV3-1/TRBV3-2 | CASSQGGLWDYSYNEQFF
TRBJ1-1 | TRBV7-6 | CASSVDKNTEAFF
TRBJ1-4 | TRBV18 | CASSASQTTNEKLFF
TRBJ1-6 | TRBV3-1/TRBV3-2 | CASSQRDSGSPLHF
TRBJ2-1 | TRBV4-1 | CASSQDDRDSPNPYNEQFF
TRBJ2-5 | TRBV27 | CASSLKRGGETQYF
TRBJ1-2 | TRBV11-2 | CASSSVRGGAENYGYTF
TRBJ2-2 | TRBV14 | CASRQGWSRGITGELFF
TRBJ1-2 | TRBV18 | CASSPIDRAPKGYTF
TRBJ2-1 | TRBV5-1 | CASSPSGLSNEQFF
TRBJ2-1 | TRBV9 | CASSVDWSSYNEQFF
TRBJ1-1 | TRBV7-9 | CASSDYTQGLGVLGTEAFF
TRBJ1-1 | TRBV9 | CASSPYRDRGLNTEAFF
TRBJ1-2 | TRBV9 | CASSVRGIGYTF
TRBJ2-1 | TRBV5-4 | CASSWELSSYNEQFF
TRBJ1-5 | TRBV21-1 | CASSKAIGDSNQPQHF
TRBJ1-1 | TRBV6-4 | CASNPQETGRFLNTEAFF
TRBJ2-2 | TRBV7-6 | CASSSPTGVSGELFF
TRBJ2-5 | TRBV4-2 | CASSQTSGGYQETQYF
TRBJ2-3 | TRBV5-1 | CASRTASGGLGDTQYF
TRBJ1-2 | TRBV5-4 | CASSPRRDRANYGYTF
TRBJ2-7 | TRBV29-1 | CSVDSGSTSYEQYF
TRBJ1-1 | TRBV9 | CASSTPGSAEAFF
TRBJ1-2 | TRBV7-2 | CASGTGANYGYTF
TRBJ2-7 | TRBV6-5 | CASSLPTSGNSYEQYF
TRBJ1-4 | TRBV5-1 | CASSLGPGDEKLFF
TRBJ2-4 | TRBV20-1 | CSAGDGTSGAKNIQYF
TRBJ2-3 | TRBV5-1 | CASSLGQDTQYF
TRBJ2-7 | TRBV6-2/TRBV6-3 | CASSYPGLAGGEQYF
TRBJ2-7 | TRBV4-1 | CASSQDEQGAREQYF
TRBJ2-1 | TRBV9 | CASSATSGGWQFF
TRBJ1-1 | TRBV11-2 | CASSFTLRAFF
TRBJ2-7 | TRBV4-2 | CASSQDLAPYEQYF
TRBJ1-4 | TRBV2 | CASTQTGVNEKLFF
TRBJ2-5 | TRBV29-1 | CSVEEPGKQETQYF
TRBJ2-1 | TRBV9 | CASSPRTGRGEQFF
TRBJ2-1 | TRBV24-1 | CATSDLAGVTYNEQFF
TRBJ1-1 | TRBV9 | CASSADYENTEAFF
TRBJ1-5 | TRBV19 | CASSIAGSNQPQHF
TRBJ1-2 | TRBV4-2 | CASSLPAGGYGYTF
TRBJ1-5 | TRBV2 | CASSRQPHSNQPQHF
TRBJ1-6 | TRBV14 | CASSQQKTAKTASPLHF